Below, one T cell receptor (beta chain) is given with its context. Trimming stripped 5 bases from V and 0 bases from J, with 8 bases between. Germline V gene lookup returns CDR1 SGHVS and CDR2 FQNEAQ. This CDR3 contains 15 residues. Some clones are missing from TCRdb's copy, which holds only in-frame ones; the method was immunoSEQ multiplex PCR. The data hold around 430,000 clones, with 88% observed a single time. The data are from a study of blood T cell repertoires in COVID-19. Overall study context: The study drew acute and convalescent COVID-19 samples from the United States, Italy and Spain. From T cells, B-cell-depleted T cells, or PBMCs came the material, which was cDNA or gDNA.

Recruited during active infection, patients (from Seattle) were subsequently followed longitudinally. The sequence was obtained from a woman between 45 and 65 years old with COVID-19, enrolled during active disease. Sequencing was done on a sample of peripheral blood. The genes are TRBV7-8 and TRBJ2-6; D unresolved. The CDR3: CASSGTNSGANVLTF. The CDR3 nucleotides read TGTGCCAGCAGCGGCACCAACTCTGGGGCCAACGTCCTGACTTTC.